Presented here are 9 T cell receptor beta chains from one specimen sequenced in a study of radiotherapy plus CTLA-4 blockade in lung cancer listed by TCRdb under 2018. Receptor amplification or capture employed the immunoSEQ multiplex PCR assay. Drawn from immuneACCESS, this table holds only the in-frame rearrangements with V and J called that TCRdb kept. Clones are partly lost; checked studies trace under half to an unresolved V gene and leave the rest unexplained. Across this sample there are tens of thousands of clones, with about 86% seen only once. The top ten clonotypes cover 20% to 25% of the sample. This material consisted of peripheral blood, taken from a patient treated with radiotherapy plus ipilimumab. Every receptor here comes from a human donor with non-small cell lung cancer whose response to radiotherapy plus ipilimumab could not be evaluated.

This clone was counted between two and nine times. The chain is built from TRBV29-1 and TRBJ2-1, with D unresolved. This CDR3 contains 10 residues. Germline V gene lookup returns CDR1 SQVTM and CDR2 ANQGSEA. With 4 bases removed from V and 13 bases from J, the gap between germline ends came to 11 bases. The CDR3 nucleotides read TGCAGCGTTGGGTCCCGGGTCCAGTTCTTC. Protein sequence: CSVGSRVQFF.

The chain has TRBV27 and TRBJ2-2; the D gene is possibly TRBD2 (5 bases). CDR3 size: 18 residues. The V gene lost 5 bases and the J gene lost 3 bases, with 22 bases spanning the gap. The germline V gene encodes CDR1 MNHEY and CDR2 SMNVEV (reference sequence). CDR3 DNA sequence: TGTGCCAGCAGTGAGATGGCTTTAGGAGGCGTCGACACCGGGGAGCTGTTTTTT. Translated, it gives CASSEMALGGVDTGELFF.

This chain links TRBV9 with TRBJ1-2; TRBD1 matches at 7 bases. Looked up from germline, CDR1 is SGDLS and CDR2 is YYNGEE. The CDR3 sequence is 12 residues long. V lost 4 bases and J lost 8; bases outside the gene matches: 5. CDR3 region: CASSTNRGGYTF. CDR3 in DNA: TGTGCCAGCAGCACCAACAGGGGAGGCTACACCTTC.

The chain is built from TRBV19 and TRBJ1-1; unclear D gene. V was clipped by 10 bases and J by 2 bases, with 23 bases between them. The CDR3 spans 16 residues. The germline CDR1 and CDR2 sequences are LNHDA and SQIVND (reference sequence). CDR3 amino acids: CATPRPRPAANTEAFF. The CDR3 DNA reads as TGTGCCACGCCCCGTCCCCGCCCGGCGGCTAACACTGAAGCTTTCTTT.

This clone was detected only a few times. The chain recombines TRBV15 with TRBJ2-2; D uncertain. The ends were cut back, 4 bases at V and 8 bases at J, with 11 bases in the middle. The CDR3 consists of 13 residues. Per germline, CDR1 LNHNV and CDR2 YYDKDF (reference sequence). The CDR3 nucleotides read TGTGCCACCAGCACCCCTTTGCGGGGGGAGCTGTTTTTT. It codes for CATSTPLRGELFF.

The chain recombines TRBV19 with TRBJ1-4, with 8 nucleotides matching TRBD1. With 8 bases clipped from V and 5 bases from J, the junction kept 10 bases outside the gene matches. Per the germline V gene, CDR1 is LNHDA and CDR2 is SQIVND (reference sequence). The CDR3 consists of 15 residues. CDR3 in DNA: TGTGCCAGTCTCCCAGGGGGCTTGGGGAATGAAAAACTGTTTTTT. It codes for CASLPGGLGNEKLFF. The whole variable domain, filled in from reference TRBV19 and TRBJ1-4, reads DGGITQSPKYLFRKEGQNVTLSCEQNLNHDAMYWYRQDPGQGLRLIYYSQIVNDFQKGDIAEGYSVSREKKESFPLTVTSAQKNPTAFYLCASLPGGLGNEKLFFGSGTQLSVL.

V gene TRBV7-2 combines with J gene TRBJ2-3, with D tentatively TRBD2 (5 bases). There are 12 residues in the CDR3. Per germline, CDR1 SGHTA and CDR2 FQGNSA. Trimming pared 6 bases from V and 8 bases from J, leaving 12 bases between. CDR3 region: CASRTDGGTQYF. The CDR3 region has the DNA TGTGCCAGCAGGACGGACGGAGGTACGCAGTATTTT.

This rearrangement joins TRBV2 to TRBJ1-6; D unclear. CDR1 is SNHLY and CDR2 is FYNNEI in the germline V gene. CDR3 size: 12 residues. Trimming took off 3 bases at V and 9 bases at J, with 6 bases between the two ends. CDR3 sequence reads: CASSEGVSPLHF. CDR3 nucleotide sequence: TGTGCCAGCAGTGAGGGCGTTTCACCCCTCCACTTT.

The gene calls are TRBV21-1 and TRBJ2-1; the table names TRBD2, a call not compared with the DNA. TRBV21-1 has pseudogene status. This CDR3 contains 14 residues. CDR3 coding DNA: TGTGCCAGCCACCCGGGAAGGAGGGCCGATGAGCAGTTCTTC. Translated, it gives CASHPGRRADEQFF.